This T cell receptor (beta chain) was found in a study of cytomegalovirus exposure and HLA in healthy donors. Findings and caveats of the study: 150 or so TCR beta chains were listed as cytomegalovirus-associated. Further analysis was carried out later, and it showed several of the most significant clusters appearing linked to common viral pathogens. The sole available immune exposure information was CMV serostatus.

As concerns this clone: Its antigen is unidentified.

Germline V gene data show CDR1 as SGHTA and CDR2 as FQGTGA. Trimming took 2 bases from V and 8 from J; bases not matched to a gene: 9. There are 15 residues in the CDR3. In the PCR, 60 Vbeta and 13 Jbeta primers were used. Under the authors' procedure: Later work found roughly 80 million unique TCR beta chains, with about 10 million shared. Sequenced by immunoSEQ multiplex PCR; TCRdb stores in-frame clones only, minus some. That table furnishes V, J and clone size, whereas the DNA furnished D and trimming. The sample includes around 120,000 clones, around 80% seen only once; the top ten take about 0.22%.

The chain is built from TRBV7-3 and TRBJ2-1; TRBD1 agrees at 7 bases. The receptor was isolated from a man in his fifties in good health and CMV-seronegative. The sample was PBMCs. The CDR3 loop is CASSLLYRGPDEQFF. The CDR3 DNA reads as TGTGCCAGCAGCTTATTGTACAGGGGTCCCGATGAGCAGTTCTTC.